This TCR beta chain was identified in a study of blood T cell repertoires in COVID-19. Study overall: Samples taken during acute and convalescent COVID-19 were collected in the United States, Italy and Spain. The cDNA or gDNA used as material had been derived from T cells, B-cell-depleted T cells, or PBMCs.

Original data processing: Estimated nucleated cell counts came from reference gene primer amplification. Method: immunoSEQ multiplex PCR; TCRdb's copy keeps in-frame clones and lacks some. The DNA gave D and trimming, while V, J and clone size come from that table. Here the sample spans about 80,000 clones, roughly four fifths being singletons. This clone was detected many times. The CDR3 covers 15 residues. The V and J ends lost 7 bases and 1 base, in that order; junction bases with no gene match: 10. CDR1 is SGHRS, CDR2 YFSETQ, per germline. The specimen sequenced was peripheral blood. This chain connects TRBV5-1 to TRBJ2-5, with 7 bases aligning to TRBD1. The sequence was obtained from a human donor in a cohort sampled during active COVID-19. CDR3 DNA: TGCGCCAGCGGACCCTCGACAGGGACCCAAGAGACCCAGTACTTC. It translates to CASGPSTGTQETQYF.